This TCR beta chain was captured by sequencing in a study of cytomegalovirus exposure and HLA in healthy donors. Study results and caveats: The productive fraction for most TCR beta V segments was about 87% or about 30% in an earlier analysis.

Details on this clone: Its antigen remains unidentified.

Germline V lookup: CDR1 LGHNA, CDR2 YSLEER. The CDR3 consists of 15 residues. Trimming stripped 0 bases from V and 2 bases from J, with 11 bases between. Healthy people donating bone marrow made up the donors. PCR primers comprised 60 Vbeta and 13 Jbeta primers. Original analysis: Per a later analysis, the number of unique TCR beta chains was some 80 million, of which 10 million to 11 million were shared. The protocol was immunoSEQ multiplex PCR, while the TCRdb copy is restricted to in-frame clones and leaves out a portion. The V and J calls and clone size were taken over from that table, and D and trimming were inferred from the DNA. The data contain roughly 180,000 clones, around 75% of them singletons.

Source material: PBMCs. This clonotype was obtained from a female donor in good health and CMV-seronegative. This rearrangement joins TRBV4-3 to TRBJ2-7, with D hard to call. CDR3 residues: CASSQDLAVTYEQYF. The CDR3 DNA sequence: TGCGCCAGCAGCCAAGATTTGGCGGTTACCTACGAGCAGTACTTC.